This T cell receptor beta chain came from a study of blood T cell repertoires in COVID-19. Whole-study context: Donors in the United States, Italy and Spain gave samples during acute or convalescent COVID-19. Sample material is recorded as cDNA or gDNA derived from T cells, B-cell-depleted T cells, or PBMCs.

In the original workflow: The authors estimated nucleated cell counts from reference gene primer amplification. Clones were sequenced by immunoSEQ multiplex PCR, and TCRdb holds only the in-frame ones, with some missing. V and J calls plus clone size are reproduced from that table; the DNA served to infer D and trimming. The sample includes about 170,000 clones, 84% seen only once; the top ten take around 15%. Germline V lookup: CDR1 LGHNT, CDR2 FRNRAP. The V end was cut by 2 bases, the J end by 5 bases, with 9 bases between. This CDR3 has 13 residues. The specimen sequenced was peripheral blood. The chain links TRBV12-5 to TRBJ1-1, with D unclear. This receptor was identified in an older woman with COVID-19, enrolled during active disease. This CDR3 reads CASGLSVGTEAFF. The CDR3 DNA reads TGTGCTAGTGGTTTGTCGGTCGGGACTGAAGCTTTCTTT.